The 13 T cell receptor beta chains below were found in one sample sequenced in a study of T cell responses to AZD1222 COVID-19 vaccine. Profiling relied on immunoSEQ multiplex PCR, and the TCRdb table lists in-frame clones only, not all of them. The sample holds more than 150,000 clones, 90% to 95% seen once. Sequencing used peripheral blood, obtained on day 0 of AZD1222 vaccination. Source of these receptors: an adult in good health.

The CDR3 loop is CASSPPGTSYNEQFF. In nucleotides, the CDR3 is TGTGCCAGCTCACCACCAGGAACCTCCTACAATGAGCAGTTCTTC. The chain joins TRBV18 to TRBJ2-1; D remains unclear. The CDR3 sequence is 15 residues long. Trimming took off 0 bases at V and 0 bases at J, with 6 bases between the two ends. Per the germline V gene, CDR1 is KGHSH and CDR2 is LQKENI.

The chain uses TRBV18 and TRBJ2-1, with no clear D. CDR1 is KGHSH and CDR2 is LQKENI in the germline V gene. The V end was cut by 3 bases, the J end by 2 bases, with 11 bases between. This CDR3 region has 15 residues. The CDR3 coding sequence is TGTGCCAGCTCACCGCAGAGCACCGCCTACAATGAGCAGTTCTTC. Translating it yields CASSPQSTAYNEQFF. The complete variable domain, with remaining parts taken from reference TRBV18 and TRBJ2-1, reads NAGVMQNPRHLVRRRGQEARLRCSPMKGHSHVYWYRQLPEEGLKFMVYLQKENIIDESGMPKERFSAEFPKEGPSILRIQQVVRGDSAAYFCASSPQSTAYNEQFFGPGTRLTVL.

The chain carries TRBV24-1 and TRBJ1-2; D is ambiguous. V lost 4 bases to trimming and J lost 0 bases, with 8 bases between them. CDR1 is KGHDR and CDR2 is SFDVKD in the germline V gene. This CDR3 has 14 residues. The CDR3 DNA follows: TGTGCCACCAGTGACGGGCCCGCTAACTATGGCTACACCTTC. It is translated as CATSDGPANYGYTF.

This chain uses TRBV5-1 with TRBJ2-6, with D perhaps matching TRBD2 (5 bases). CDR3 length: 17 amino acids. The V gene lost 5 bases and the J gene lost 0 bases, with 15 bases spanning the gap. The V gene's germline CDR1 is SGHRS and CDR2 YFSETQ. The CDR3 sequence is CASRRGSDSSGANVLTF. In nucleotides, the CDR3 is TGCGCCAGCAGACGCGGTAGCGATAGCTCTGGGGCCAACGTCCTGACTTTC.

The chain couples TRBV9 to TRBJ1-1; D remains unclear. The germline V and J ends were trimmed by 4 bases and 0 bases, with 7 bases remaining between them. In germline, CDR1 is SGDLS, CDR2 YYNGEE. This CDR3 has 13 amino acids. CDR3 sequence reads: CASSPDMNTEAFF. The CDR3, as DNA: TGTGCCAGCAGCCCCGACATGAACACTGAAGCTTTCTTT.

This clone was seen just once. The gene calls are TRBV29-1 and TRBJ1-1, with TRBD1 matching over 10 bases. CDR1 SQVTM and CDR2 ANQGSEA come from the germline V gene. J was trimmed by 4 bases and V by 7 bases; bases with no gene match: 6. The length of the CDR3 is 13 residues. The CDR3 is CSGVGQGLTEAFF. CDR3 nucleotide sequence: TGCAGCGGGGTGGGACAGGGGCTCACTGAAGCTTTCTTT.

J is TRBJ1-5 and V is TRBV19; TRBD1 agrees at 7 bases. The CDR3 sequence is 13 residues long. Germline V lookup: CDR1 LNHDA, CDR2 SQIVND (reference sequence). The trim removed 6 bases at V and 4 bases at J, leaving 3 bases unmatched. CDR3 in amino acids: CASSRGFNQPQHF. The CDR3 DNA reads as TGTGCCAGTAGCAGGGGGTTTAATCAGCCCCAGCATTTT.

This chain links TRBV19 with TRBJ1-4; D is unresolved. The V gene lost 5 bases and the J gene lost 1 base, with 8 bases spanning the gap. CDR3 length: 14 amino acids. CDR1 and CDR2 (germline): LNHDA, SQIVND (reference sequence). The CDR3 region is CASSRTITNEKLFF. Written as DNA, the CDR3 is TGTGCCAGTAGTCGGACGATAACTAATGAAAAACTGTTTTTT.

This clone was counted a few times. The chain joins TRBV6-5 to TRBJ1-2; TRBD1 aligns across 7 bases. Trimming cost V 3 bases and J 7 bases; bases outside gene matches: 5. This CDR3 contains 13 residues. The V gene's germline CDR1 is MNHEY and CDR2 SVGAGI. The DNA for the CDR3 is TGTGCCAGCAGTTATACCGGGACAGCTGGCTACACCTTC. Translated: CASSYTGTAGYTF.

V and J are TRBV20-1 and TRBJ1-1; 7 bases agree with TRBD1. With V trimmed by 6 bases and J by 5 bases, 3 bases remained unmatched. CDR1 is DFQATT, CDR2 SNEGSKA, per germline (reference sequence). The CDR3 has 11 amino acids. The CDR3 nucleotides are TGCAGTGCCGTCAGGGGGACTGAAGCTTTCTTT. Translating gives CSAVRGTEAFF.

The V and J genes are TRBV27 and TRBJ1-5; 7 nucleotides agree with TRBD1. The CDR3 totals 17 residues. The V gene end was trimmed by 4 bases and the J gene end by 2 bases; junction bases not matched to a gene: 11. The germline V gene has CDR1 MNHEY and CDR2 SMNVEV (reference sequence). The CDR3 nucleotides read TGTGCCAGCAGTTCAAAAGGGGGCTGGTTAGGCAATCAGCCCCAGCATTTT. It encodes CASSSKGGWLGNQPQHF.

CDR3 in DNA: TGCAGCGTTCAAAGTCGTCTGTCCACTGAAGCTTTCTTT. Translated: CSVQSRLSTEAFF. The rearrangement joins TRBV29-1 to TRBJ1-1, with D hard to call. The germline V gene has CDR1 SQVTM and CDR2 ANQGSEA. This CDR3 is 13 amino acids long. Trimming shortened V by 5 bases and J by 4 bases, and 14 bases separated the two germline ends.

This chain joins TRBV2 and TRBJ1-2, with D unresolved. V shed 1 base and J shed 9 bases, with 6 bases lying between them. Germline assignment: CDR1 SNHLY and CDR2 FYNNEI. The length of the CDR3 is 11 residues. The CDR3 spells CASSEDGSYTF. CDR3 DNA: TGTGCCAGCAGTGAAGACGGAAGCTACACCTTC.